This T cell receptor (beta chain) derives from a study of control samples from healthy donors and cancer patients. Assay used: immunoSEQ multiplex PCR; TCRdb lists only in-frame clones, some missing. Of some 160,000 clones detected, approximately 96% appear once; the ten largest clones hold about 8.5%. The germline V gene has CDR1 MNHEY and CDR2 SVGAGI. The germline V and J ends were trimmed by 6 bases and 7 bases, with 14 bases remaining between them. The CDR3 contains 13 residues. This clone has a single count. This chain uses TRBV6-5 with TRBJ2-3, with D maybe TRBD1 (5 bases). Sequenced input: blood. This receptor was taken from a woman in her thirties or forties in good health. CDR3 nucleotides: TGTGCCAGCAGGGCCCCAGGGATGAATACGCAGTATTTT. This encodes CASRAPGMNTQYF.